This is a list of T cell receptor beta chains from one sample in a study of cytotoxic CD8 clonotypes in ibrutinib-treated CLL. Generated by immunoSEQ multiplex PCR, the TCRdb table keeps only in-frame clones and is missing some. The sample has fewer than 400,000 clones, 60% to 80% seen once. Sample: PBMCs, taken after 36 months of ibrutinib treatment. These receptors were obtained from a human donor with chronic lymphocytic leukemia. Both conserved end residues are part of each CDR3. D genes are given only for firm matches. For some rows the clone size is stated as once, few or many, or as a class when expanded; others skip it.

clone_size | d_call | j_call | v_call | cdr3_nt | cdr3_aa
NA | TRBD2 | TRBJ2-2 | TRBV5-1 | TGCGCCAGCAGCCCGGGGGGGTTCGTAGAAGACCTTCGAAACACCGGGGAGCTGTTTTTT | CASSPGGFVEDLRNTGELFF
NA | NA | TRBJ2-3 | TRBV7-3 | TGTGCCAGCAGCTCGGCTGGTCTAGATACGCAGTATTTT | CASSSAGLDTQYF
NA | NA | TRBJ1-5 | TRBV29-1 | TGCAGCGTTGGCGACGGGGGCGTTCAGCCCCAGCATTTT | CSVGDGGVQPQHF
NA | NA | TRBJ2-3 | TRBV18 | TGTGCCAGCTCACCAGGAACCAGGGGGCCAGCGGGGCCGAGCACAGATACGCAGTATTTT | CASSPGTRGPAGPSTDTQYF
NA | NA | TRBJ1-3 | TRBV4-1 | TGCGCCAGCAGCCAAGACAGCGAGTCTGGAAACACCATATATTTT | CASSQDSESGNTIYF
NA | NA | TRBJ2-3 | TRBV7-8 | TGTGCCAGCAGCCCCGTCCCGGGGGGCTGGGGCACAGATACGCAGTATTTT | CASSPVPGGWGTDTQYF
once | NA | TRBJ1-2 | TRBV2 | TGTGCCAGCAGCGCCATAAACTATGGCTACACCTTC | CASSAINYGYTF
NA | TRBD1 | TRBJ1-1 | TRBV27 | TGTGCCAGCAGGACAGGGTTTTACGACACTGAAGCTTTCTTT | CASRTGFYDTEAFF
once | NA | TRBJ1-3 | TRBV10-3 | TGTGCCATCAGTGAACGGGATCGCTCTGGAAACACCATATATTTT | CAISERDRSGNTIYF
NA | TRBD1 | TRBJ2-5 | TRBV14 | TGTGCCAGCAGCCCACCCTTCCCTAGGGGGCGCTTAGACGAGACCCAGTACTTC | CASSPPFPRGRLDETQYF
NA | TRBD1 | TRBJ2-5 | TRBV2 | TGTGCCAGCAGTGAGGTTCTTTTGAGGGGGCGGTATATGGAGACCCAGTACTTC | CASSEVLLRGRYMETQYF
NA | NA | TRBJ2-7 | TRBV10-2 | TGCGCCAGCATGGGGGGTGGAGAGCAGTACTTC | CASMGGGEQYF
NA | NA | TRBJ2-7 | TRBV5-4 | TGTGCCAGCAGCGGGGGCCCAGCCTACGAGCAGTACTTC | CASSGGPAYEQYF
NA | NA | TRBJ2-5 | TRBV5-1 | TGCGCCAGCAGCTTGGGGCAGGAAGCGACCCAGTACTTC | CASSLGQEATQYF
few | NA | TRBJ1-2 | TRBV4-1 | TGCGCCAGCAGCATGGGGGCTAACTATGGCTACACCTTC | CASSMGANYGYTF
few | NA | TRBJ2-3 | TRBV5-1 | TGCGCCAGCACCCTCGGAGGACAGAGCACAGATACGCAGTATTTT | CASTLGGQSTDTQYF
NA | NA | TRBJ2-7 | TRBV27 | TGTGCCAGCAGTTTAGTGAGTAGGTCAGGGCCCTACGAGCAGTACTTC | CASSLVSRSGPYEQYF
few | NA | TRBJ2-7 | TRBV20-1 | TGCAGTGGAGGACAGCCCTACGAGCAGTACTTC | CSGGQPYEQYF
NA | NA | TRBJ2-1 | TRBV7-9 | TGTGCCAGCAGCGTCGGGACTGTGGGCTTCAATGAGCAGTTCTTC | CASSVGTVGFNEQFF
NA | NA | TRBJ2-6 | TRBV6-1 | TGTGCCAGCAGTGAAGCGCCGACAGCCTCTGGGGCCAACGTCCTGACTTTC | CASSEAPTASGANVLTF
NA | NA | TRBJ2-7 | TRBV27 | TGTGCCAGCAGTTTATTGGGGCTGAGGACCACCCCCGAGCAGTACTTC | CASSLLGLRTTPEQYF
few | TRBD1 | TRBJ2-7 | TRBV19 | TGTGCCAGTCGGACAGGGGGAGGCGAGCAGTACTTC | CASRTGGGEQYF
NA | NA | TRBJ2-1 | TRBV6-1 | TGTGCCACCGCCGACAGGAACAATGAGCAGTTCTTC | CATADRNNEQFF
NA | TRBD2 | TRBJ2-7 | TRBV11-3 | TGTGCCAGCAGCTTAAGACTAGCGGGAGATGGTAGCGAGCAGTACTTC | CASSLRLAGDGSEQYF
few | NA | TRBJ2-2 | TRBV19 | TGTGCCAGTAGCCGTCCGCGGGCGGACACCGGGGAGCTGTTTTTT | CASSRPRADTGELFF
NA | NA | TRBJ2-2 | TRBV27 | TGTGCCAGCAGTTCCATGGACTCTACCACCGGGGAGCTGTTTTTT | CASSSMDSTTGELFF
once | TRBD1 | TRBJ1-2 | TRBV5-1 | TGCGCCAGCAGCTTTGACAGGGGAAGGCTGGGTGGCTACACCTTC | CASSFDRGRLGGYTF
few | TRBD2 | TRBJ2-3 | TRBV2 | TGTGCCACCTCCGGGGGGATGACAGAAAGCACAGATACGCAGTATTTT | CATSGGMTESTDTQYF
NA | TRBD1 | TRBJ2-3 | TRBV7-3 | TGTGCCAGCAGCTACCCGGGACAGGGGGCAGATACGCAGTATTTT | CASSYPGQGADTQYF
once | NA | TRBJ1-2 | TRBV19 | TGTGCCAGTAATGTGGCGAACTATGGCTACACCTTC | CASNVANYGYTF
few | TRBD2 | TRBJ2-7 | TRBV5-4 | TGTGCCAGCAGGCCATTGGGGGAGGGCCGGGGGGAGCAGTACTTC | CASRPLGEGRGEQYF
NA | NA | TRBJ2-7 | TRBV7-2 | TGTGCCAGCAGCTTAAACAGGCCGGGGGAGCAGTACTTC | CASSLNRPGEQYF
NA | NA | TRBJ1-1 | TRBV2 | TGTGCCAGCAGTCATCCCAAAAACACTGAAGCTTTCTTT | CASSHPKNTEAFF
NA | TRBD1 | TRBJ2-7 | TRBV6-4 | TGTGCCAGCAGTTTATGCCGGGACAGAGCCTACGAGCAGTACTTC | CASSLCRDRAYEQYF
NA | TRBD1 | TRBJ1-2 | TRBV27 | TGTGCCAGCAGTTTAGTGGGCAGGGGGCCTTTTCAGGGCTACACCTTC | CASSLVGRGPFQGYTF
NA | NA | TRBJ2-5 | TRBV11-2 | TGTGCCAGCAGCTTACACGTCGGGGGCTGGGAGACCCAGTACTTC | CASSLHVGGWETQYF
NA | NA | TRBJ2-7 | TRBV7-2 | TGTGCCAGCAGTTCTCTACGAGAGCAGTACTTC | CASSSLREQYF
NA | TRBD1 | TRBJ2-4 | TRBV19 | TGTGCCAGTAGTGGCCAGGGGGCGAACATTCAGTACTTC | CASSGQGANIQYF
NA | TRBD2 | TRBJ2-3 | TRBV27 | TGTGCCAGCAGTTTCTTAAGCGGGAGTTTCACAGATACGCAGTATTTT | CASSFLSGSFTDTQYF
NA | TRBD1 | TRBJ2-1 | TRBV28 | TGTGCCAGCATCTCCACAGGGGTCACCTACAATGAGCAGTTCTTC | CASISTGVTYNEQFF
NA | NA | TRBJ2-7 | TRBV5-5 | TGTGCCAGCAGCTTGGGGTACGAGCAGTACTTC | CASSLGYEQYF
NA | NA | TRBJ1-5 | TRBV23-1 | TGCGCCAGATTTCGGGGGGCTCATCAGCCCCAGCATTTT | CARFRGAHQPQHF
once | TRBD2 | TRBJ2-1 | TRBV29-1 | TGCAGCGTTGCTACTAGCGGGAGGACCGTCTCCTACAATGAGCAGTTCTTC | CSVATSGRTVSYNEQFF
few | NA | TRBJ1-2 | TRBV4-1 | TGCGCCAGCAGCCAAGCTGGGGGGAATGGGTTTGCTTACTATGGCTACACCTTC | CASSQAGGNGFAYYGYTF
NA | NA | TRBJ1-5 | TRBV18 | TGTGCCAGCTCACCGTCGGGTCAGCCCCAGCATTTT | CASSPSGQPQHF
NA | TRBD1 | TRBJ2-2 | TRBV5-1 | TGCGCCAGCCAGCCCGGGACAGGGGGGACCGGGGAGCTGTTTTTT | CASQPGTGGTGELFF
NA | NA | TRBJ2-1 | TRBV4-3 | TGCGCCAGCAGCCAAGGGGGGTTTGGTGAGCAGTTCTTC | CASSQGGFGEQFF
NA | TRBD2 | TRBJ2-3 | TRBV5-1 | TGCGCCAGCAGCTTGGGACTAGCGGGGGATACGCAGTATTTT | CASSLGLAGDTQYF